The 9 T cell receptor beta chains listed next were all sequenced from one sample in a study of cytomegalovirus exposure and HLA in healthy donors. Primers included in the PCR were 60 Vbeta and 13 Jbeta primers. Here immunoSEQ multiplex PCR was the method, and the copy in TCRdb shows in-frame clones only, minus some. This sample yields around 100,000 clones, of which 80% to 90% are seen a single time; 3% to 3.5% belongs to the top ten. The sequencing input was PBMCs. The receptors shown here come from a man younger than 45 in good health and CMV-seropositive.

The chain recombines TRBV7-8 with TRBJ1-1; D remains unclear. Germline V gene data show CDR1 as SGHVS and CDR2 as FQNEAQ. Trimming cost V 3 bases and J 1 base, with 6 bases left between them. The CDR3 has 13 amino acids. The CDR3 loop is CASSFGGNTEAFF. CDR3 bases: TGTGCCAGCAGCTTCGGCGGGAACACTGAAGCTTTCTTT.

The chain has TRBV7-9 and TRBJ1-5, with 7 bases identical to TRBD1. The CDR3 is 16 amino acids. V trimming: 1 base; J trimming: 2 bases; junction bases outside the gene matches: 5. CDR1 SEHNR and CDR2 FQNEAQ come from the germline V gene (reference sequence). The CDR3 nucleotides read TGTGCCAGCAGCTTAGAGACAGGGTCTGGCAATCAGCCCCAGCATTTT. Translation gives CASSLETGSGNQPQHF.

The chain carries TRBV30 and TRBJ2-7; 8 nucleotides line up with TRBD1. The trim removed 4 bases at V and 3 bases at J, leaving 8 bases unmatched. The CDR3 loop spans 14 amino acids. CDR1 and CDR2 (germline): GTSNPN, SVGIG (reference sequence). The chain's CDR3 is CAWMPQGALYEQYF. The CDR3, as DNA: TGTGCCTGGATGCCTCAGGGGGCCCTCTACGAGCAGTACTTC.

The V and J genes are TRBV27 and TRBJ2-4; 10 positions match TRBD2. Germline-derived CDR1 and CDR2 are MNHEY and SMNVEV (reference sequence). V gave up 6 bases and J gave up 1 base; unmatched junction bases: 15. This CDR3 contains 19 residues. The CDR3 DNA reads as TGTGCCAGCAGGCCCACTAGCGGGACGACCCGGGGGGCCAAAAACATTCAGTACTTC. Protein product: CASRPTSGTTRGAKNIQYF.

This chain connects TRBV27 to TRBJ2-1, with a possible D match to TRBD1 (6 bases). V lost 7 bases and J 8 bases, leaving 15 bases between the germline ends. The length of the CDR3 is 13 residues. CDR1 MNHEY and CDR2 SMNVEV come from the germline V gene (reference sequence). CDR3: CASTLGWGHEQFF. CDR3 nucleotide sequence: TGTGCCAGCACCCTGGGTTGGGGGCATGAGCAGTTCTTC.

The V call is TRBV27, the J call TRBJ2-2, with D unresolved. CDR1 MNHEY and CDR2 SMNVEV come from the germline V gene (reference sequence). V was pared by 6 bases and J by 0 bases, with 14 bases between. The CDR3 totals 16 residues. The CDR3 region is CASREFTIPNTGELFF. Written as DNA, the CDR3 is TGTGCCAGCAGAGAATTTACAATTCCGAACACCGGGGAGCTGTTTTTT.

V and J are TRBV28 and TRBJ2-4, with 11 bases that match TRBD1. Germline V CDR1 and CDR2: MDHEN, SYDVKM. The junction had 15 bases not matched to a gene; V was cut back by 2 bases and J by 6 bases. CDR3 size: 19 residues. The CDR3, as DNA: TGTGCCAGCAGTTTACCCCCTCGGGACAGGGGGTTGTTGGGAAACATTCAGTACTTC. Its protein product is CASSLPPRDRGLLGNIQYF.

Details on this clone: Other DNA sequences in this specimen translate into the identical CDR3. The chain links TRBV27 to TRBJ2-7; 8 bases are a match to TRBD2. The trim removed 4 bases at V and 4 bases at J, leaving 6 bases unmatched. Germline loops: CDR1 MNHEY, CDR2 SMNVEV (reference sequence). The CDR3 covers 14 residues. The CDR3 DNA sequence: TGTGCCAGCAGTTCGGACAGCGGGAGATACGAGCAGTACTTC. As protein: CASSSDSGRYEQYF.

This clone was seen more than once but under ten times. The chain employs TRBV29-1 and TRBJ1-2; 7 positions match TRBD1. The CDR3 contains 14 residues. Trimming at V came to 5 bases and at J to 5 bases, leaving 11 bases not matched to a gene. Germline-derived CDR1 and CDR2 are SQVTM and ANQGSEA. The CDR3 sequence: CSVNKGTGEYGYTF. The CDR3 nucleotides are TGCAGCGTTAATAAGGGCACAGGGGAATATGGCTACACCTTC.